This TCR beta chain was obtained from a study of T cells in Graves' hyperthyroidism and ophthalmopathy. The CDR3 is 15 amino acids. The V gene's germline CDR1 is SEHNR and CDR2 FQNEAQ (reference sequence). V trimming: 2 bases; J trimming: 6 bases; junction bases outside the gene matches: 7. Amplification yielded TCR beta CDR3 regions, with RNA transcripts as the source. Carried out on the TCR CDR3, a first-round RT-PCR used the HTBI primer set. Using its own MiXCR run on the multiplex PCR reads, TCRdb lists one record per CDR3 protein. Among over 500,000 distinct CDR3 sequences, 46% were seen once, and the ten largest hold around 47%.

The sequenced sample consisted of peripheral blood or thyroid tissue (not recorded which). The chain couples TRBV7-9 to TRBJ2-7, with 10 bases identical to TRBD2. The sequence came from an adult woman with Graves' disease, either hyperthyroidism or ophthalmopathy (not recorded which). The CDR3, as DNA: TGTGCCAGCAGCTTACTAGAGCGGGGGGGGCCCGAGCAGTACTTC. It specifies CASSLLERGGPEQYF.